Listed below are T cell receptor beta chains from one sample, sequenced in a study of cytomegalovirus exposure and HLA in healthy donors. Method: immunoSEQ multiplex PCR; TCRdb's copy keeps in-frame clones and lacks some. In the table there are about 180,000 clones, roughly 75% of which are singletons. Sequenced material: PBMCs. These receptors came from a man between 35 and 55 years old in good health and CMV-seronegative. Both conserved end residues are part of each CDR3. A D gene is named only where the DNA matches it firmly. Size values are once, few and many counts, or a class for expanded clones, and some rows have none.

clone size: -; V gene: TRBV7-2; J gene: TRBJ2-1; D gene: TRBD2; CDR3 DNA: TGTGCCAGCAGCGGCGGGACTACTGAGCAGTTCTTC; CDR3 protein: CASSGGTTEQFF
clone size: -; V gene: TRBV7-2; J gene: TRBJ2-5; D gene: TRBD2; CDR3 DNA: TGTGCCAGCAGCCCCGAAATTTTAGCGGGAGGGCCTGGGGAGACCCAGTACTTC; CDR3 protein: CASSPEILAGGPGETQYF
clone size: -; V gene: TRBV7-9; J gene: TRBJ2-1; D gene: -; CDR3 DNA: TGTGCCAGCAGCTTGGAGGAGGCGGTAGATGACAATGAGCAGTTCTTC; CDR3 protein: CASSLEEAVDDNEQFF
clone size: -; V gene: TRBV15; J gene: TRBJ2-3; D gene: TRBD2; CDR3 DNA: TGTGCCACCAGCAGGCGACTAGCGGGTTTCGGCACAGATACGCAGTATTTT; CDR3 protein: CATSRRLAGFGTDTQYF
clone size: -; V gene: TRBV6-5; J gene: TRBJ2-6; D gene: -; CDR3 DNA: TGTGCCAGCAGTTACGCGGGAGGGGCCAACGTCCTGACTTTC; CDR3 protein: CASSYAGGANVLTF
clone size: -; V gene: TRBV18; J gene: TRBJ2-6; D gene: TRBD2; CDR3 DNA: TGTGCCAGCTCACCCCCCTGGGGACTAGCGGGAGGAGAGTCTGGGGCCAACGTCCTGACTTTC; CDR3 protein: CASSPPWGLAGGESGANVLTF
clone size: -; V gene: TRBV30; J gene: TRBJ1-5; D gene: -; CDR3 DNA: TGTGCCTGGAGTTTACAGGGTGATCAGCCCCAGCATTTT; CDR3 protein: CAWSLQGDQPQHF
clone size: once; V gene: TRBV4-3; J gene: TRBJ2-5; D gene: TRBD1; CDR3 DNA: TGCGCCAGCAGCGGGACAGGGGCAGGGGAGACCCAGTACTTC; CDR3 protein: CASSGTGAGETQYF
clone size: few; V gene: TRBV19; J gene: TRBJ2-1; D gene: -; CDR3 DNA: TGTGCCAGTAGTATCAGACTGGGGCTTGGGTATTCTGATGAGCAGTTCTTC; CDR3 protein: CASSIRLGLGYSDEQFF
clone size: -; V gene: TRBV10-1; J gene: TRBJ2-5; D gene: TRBD2; CDR3 DNA: TGCGCCAGCAGTGGGTCCCTCCGCTATACGGGGGGATCGGAGACCCAGTACTTC; CDR3 protein: CASSGSLRYTGGSETQYF
clone size: -; V gene: TRBV7-9; J gene: TRBJ2-7; D gene: -; CDR3 DNA: TGTGCCAGCAGCTCGGGGGGCACGGGGCCCTCCTACGAGCAGTACTTC; CDR3 protein: CASSSGGTGPSYEQYF
clone size: -; V gene: TRBV27; J gene: TRBJ2-2; D gene: TRBD2; CDR3 DNA: TGTGCCAGCGGAAGCGCAGGACTAGCGGGAGGTTTAGTGGCCACCGGGGAGCTGTTTTTT; CDR3 protein: CASGSAGLAGGLVATGELFF
clone size: -; V gene: TRBV4-3; J gene: TRBJ2-7; D gene: -; CDR3 DNA: TGCGCCAGCAGCCAAGATCGAGGCGAGCAGTACTTC; CDR3 protein: CASSQDRGEQYF
clone size: -; V gene: TRBV30; J gene: TRBJ2-7; D gene: -; CDR3 DNA: TGTGCCTCCCGACAGAGCTACGAGCAGTACTTC; CDR3 protein: CASRQSYEQYF
clone size: -; V gene: TRBV5-6; J gene: TRBJ2-3; D gene: TRBD2; CDR3 DNA: TGTGCCAGCAGATCCTGGGGGGGTGGCACAGATACGCAGTATTTT; CDR3 protein: CASRSWGGGTDTQYF
clone size: -; V gene: TRBV6-5; J gene: TRBJ2-7; D gene: TRBD2; CDR3 DNA: TGTGCCAGCAGACCGGGACTAGCGGTTACCTACGAGCAGTACTTC; CDR3 protein: CASRPGLAVTYEQYF
clone size: once; V gene: TRBV19; J gene: TRBJ2-7; D gene: TRBD2; CDR3 DNA: TGTGCCAGTAGTTGGACTAGCGGGAGTGGGGAGCAGTACTTC; CDR3 protein: CASSWTSGSGEQYF
clone size: -; V gene: TRBV7-9; J gene: TRBJ2-5; D gene: TRBD2; CDR3 DNA: TGTGCCAGCAGTTCCAGGACTAGCGGGCAAGAGACCCAGTACTTC; CDR3 protein: CASSSRTSGQETQYF
clone size: -; V gene: TRBV21-1; J gene: TRBJ1-5; D gene: -; CDR3 DNA: TGTGCCAGCAGCGGGACAGGGCTCTGTTATCAGCCCCAGCATTTT; CDR3 protein: CASSGTGLCYQPQHF
clone size: -; V gene: TRBV2; J gene: TRBJ2-2; D gene: TRBD2; CDR3 DNA: TGTGCCAGCAGTGAATCGGGGACTAGCGGGAGGCGTACCGGGGAGCTGTTTTTT; CDR3 protein: CASSESGTSGRRTGELFF
clone size: -; V gene: TRBV11-3; J gene: TRBJ2-5; D gene: TRBD2; CDR3 DNA: TGTGCCAGCAGCCTGGGGGGGGGTGGGGAGACCCAGTACTTC; CDR3 protein: CASSLGGGGETQYF
clone size: -; V gene: TRBV9; J gene: TRBJ1-1; D gene: -; CDR3 DNA: TGTGCCAGCAGCGTAGGCGGGATCACTGAAGCTTTCTTT; CDR3 protein: CASSVGGITEAFF
clone size: -; V gene: TRBV7-6; J gene: TRBJ2-3; D gene: -; CDR3 DNA: TGTGCCAGCAGCTGGGCATCAGATACGCAGTATTTT; CDR3 protein: CASSWASDTQYF
clone size: -; V gene: TRBV27; J gene: TRBJ2-7; D gene: TRBD2; CDR3 DNA: TGTGCCAGCAGTTTAGGCGGGGGGAAGTCCTACGAGCAGTACTTC; CDR3 protein: CASSLGGGKSYEQYF
clone size: -; V gene: TRBV29-1; J gene: TRBJ2-7; D gene: TRBD1; CDR3 DNA: TGCAGCGTAAGGGACAGGGTCTACGAGCAGTACTTC; CDR3 protein: CSVRDRVYEQYF
clone size: -; V gene: TRBV6-1; J gene: TRBJ1-5; D gene: TRBD1; CDR3 DNA: TGTGCCAGCACCCTAGGGGGACAGGTCAATCAGCCCCAGCATTTT; CDR3 protein: CASTLGGQVNQPQHF
clone size: -; V gene: TRBV4-3; J gene: TRBJ2-7; D gene: -; CDR3 DNA: TGCGCCAGCAGCCAAGGGGCCATCTACGAGCAGTACTTC; CDR3 protein: CASSQGAIYEQYF
clone size: -; V gene: TRBV30; J gene: TRBJ2-2; D gene: TRBD2; CDR3 DNA: TGTGCCTGGATGGGAGGGGACGGGGAGCTGTTTTTT; CDR3 protein: CAWMGGDGELFF
clone size: -; V gene: TRBV19; J gene: TRBJ2-1; D gene: -; CDR3 DNA: TGTGCCAGTATTGGAGGGCCGGTAAGGAATGAGCAGTTCTTC; CDR3 protein: CASIGGPVRNEQFF
clone size: -; V gene: TRBV5-4; J gene: TRBJ1-6; D gene: -; CDR3 DNA: TGTGCCAGCAGCTCCTCGACAGGAGTATTACCCCTCCACTTT; CDR3 protein: CASSSSTGVLPLHF
clone size: -; V gene: TRBV5-1; J gene: TRBJ2-3; D gene: -; CDR3 DNA: TGCGCCAGCAGCTTGGCCGATCGCGGCCCTACAGATACGCAGTATTTT; CDR3 protein: CASSLADRGPTDTQYF
clone size: -; V gene: TRBV12-5; J gene: TRBJ1-1; D gene: TRBD1; CDR3 DNA: TGTGCTAGTGACCCGACAGGGTCTCGGACTGAAGCTTTCTTT; CDR3 protein: CASDPTGSRTEAFF
clone size: -; V gene: TRBV5-1; J gene: TRBJ2-6; D gene: -; CDR3 DNA: TGCGCCAGCAGCTTGCGTTCAGGCGCTGGGGCCAACGTCCTGACTTTC; CDR3 protein: CASSLRSGAGANVLTF
clone size: -; V gene: TRBV5-6; J gene: TRBJ2-7; D gene: TRBD2; CDR3 DNA: TGTGCCAGCAGCTTGGGACTAGCGGGGGCCTTCTCCTACGAGCAGTACTTC; CDR3 protein: CASSLGLAGAFSYEQYF
clone size: -; V gene: TRBV5-1; J gene: TRBJ2-5; D gene: -; CDR3 DNA: TGCGCCAGCAGCTCTGTGGGGGGGCGCGGAGAGACCCAGTACTTC; CDR3 protein: CASSSVGGRGETQYF
clone size: -; V gene: TRBV13; J gene: TRBJ2-2; D gene: -; CDR3 DNA: TGTGCCAGCAGCGCGGAACTTTCCTACACCGGGGAGCTGTTTTTT; CDR3 protein: CASSAELSYTGELFF
clone size: few; V gene: TRBV7-2; J gene: TRBJ2-7; D gene: TRBD1; CDR3 DNA: TGTGCCAGCAGCTTAGTCCAGGGGGCCCACGAGCAGTACTTC; CDR3 protein: CASSLVQGAHEQYF
clone size: -; V gene: TRBV11-3; J gene: TRBJ2-1; D gene: TRBD2; CDR3 DNA: TGTGCCAGCGTAAGCGGGAGATCCTCTAGCGAGCAGTTCTTC; CDR3 protein: CASVSGRSSSEQFF
clone size: -; V gene: TRBV27; J gene: TRBJ2-7; D gene: -; CDR3 DNA: TGTGCCAGCAGTTTATCTGGGGGCCCCTACGAGCAGTACTTC; CDR3 protein: CASSLSGGPYEQYF
clone size: -; V gene: TRBV15; J gene: TRBJ1-1; D gene: -; CDR3 DNA: TGTGCCACCAGCCCCAGGGGAGTTAACACTGAAGCTTTCTTT; CDR3 protein: CATSPRGVNTEAFF